One and the same sample provided the 2 T cell receptor beta chains below, sequenced in a study of shared clonotypes between healthy human individuals. TCRdb keeps only in-frame clones here, not all; method: immunoSEQ multiplex PCR. The table includes under 1,100,000 clones, approximately 72% detected once. The specimen was memory CD4+ T cells sorted from blood. Subset denoted: CD45RA-negative fraction. These receptors were collected from a man between 18 and 29 years old in good health.

The chain is built from TRBV29-1 and TRBJ1-2; 7 bases fit TRBD1. The CDR3 spans 14 residues. The J segment lost 7 bases and the V segment lost 1 base, leaving 9 bases of the junction unmatched. The germline gives CDR1 SQVTM, CDR2 ANQGSEA. DNA of the CDR3: TGCAGCGTTGAAGGGGGAAGGGGGCAGGGTGGCTACACCTTC. Its translation is CSVEGGRGQGGYTF.

The chain employs TRBV5-1 and TRBJ2-7; no clear D gene. V was trimmed by 0 bases and J by 0 bases, leaving 10 bases between them. The CDR3 is 15 amino acids. Germline-derived CDR1 and CDR2 are SGHRS and YFSETQ. The CDR3 sequence: CASSLALGFSYEQYF. The CDR3 DNA reads as TGCGCCAGCAGCTTGGCCCTCGGGTTCTCCTACGAGCAGTACTTC.